The clone carrying this T cell receptor beta chain turned up a few times. No antigen is known for it. Each CDR3 protein gets one entry after TCRdb re-called the RT-PCR reads with MiXCR. The sample lists hundreds of thousands of distinct CDR3 sequences; roughly 9.8% were seen once. The data originate from a study of response to subunit inactivated influenza vaccine. General observations from the study: The study's authors posited that every seasonal influenza vaccination enlists few new T cells.

V shed 10 bases and J shed 5 bases, with 15 bases lying between them. Germline V CDR1 and CDR2: KGHSH, LQKENI. The CDR3 has 13 residues. The TCR comes from a man aged 50 or older who received an inactivated influenza vaccine. V usage is TRBV18 and J usage is TRBJ2-1, with D perhaps TRBD1 or TRBD2 (5 bases each). The input for sequencing was PBMCs from blood, taken about 6 weeks after vaccination. The CDR3 is CATSFGANNEQFF. Written as DNA, the CDR3 is TGTGCCACCTCCTTCGGGGCTAACAATGAGCAGTTCTTC.